Reported below is one TCR beta chain. Germline-derived CDR1 and CDR2 are SGHDN and FVKESK. The CDR3 runs 14 residues. Deletions cut 3 bases from V and 0 bases from J, with 8 bases between. Profiled with immunoSEQ multiplex PCR; TCRdb holds only in-frame clones, not every one. The sample includes 15,000 or so clones, roughly 83% of them seen just once. The data are from a study of T cell changes during pregnancy in multiple sclerosis. Sequenced material: CD8+ T cells from peripheral blood mononuclear cells, taken in the third trimester of pregnancy. The V and J genes are TRBV14 and TRBJ2-5; possibly TRBD1 for D (6 bases). This TCR derives from a female donor in good health, enrolled as a control in a pregnancy study. DNA of the CDR3: TGTGCCAGCAGCCAGGACAGATACCAAGAGACCCAGTACTTC. This sequence encodes CASSQDRYQETQYF.